The clone carrying this T cell receptor beta chain was detected a few times. Its antigen remains unknown. RNA was extracted and reverse transcribed into cDNA as the sequencing template. Only in-frame clones appear in the TCRdb table, and some are missing; sequencing was by immunoSEQ multiplex PCR. Of 150,000 to 200,000 clones detected, approximately 57% appear once; the ten largest clones hold 0.95% to 1.1%. The entry originates in a study of CD8+ T cells in alopecia areata. Across the study: Twice daily, treated patients received 5 to 10 mg of oral tofacitinib.

Treatment given: oral pan-JAK inhibitor, 5-10 mg twice daily. Study-wide results and limits: Persistence of many expanded lesional clones was seen in scalp and blood during tofacitinib. Researchers say the link of baseline CD8+ expansion to response remains uncertain, with one nonresponder.

Germline V gene data show CDR1 as SEHNR and CDR2 as FQNEAQ (reference sequence). The length of the CDR3 is 16 residues. V lost 5 bases and J lost 0, with 13 bases in between. The TCR sequence derives from a human donor with alopecia areata. The sample was CD4+ T cells sorted from blood, taken at week 24, from a patient treated with tofacitinib. The chain joins TRBV7-9 to TRBJ1-4; D perhaps matches TRBD1 (5 bases). CDR3 protein: CASSLEKGATNEKLFF. CDR3 in DNA: TGTGCCAGCAGCCTAGAGAAAGGGGCAACTAATGAAAAACTGTTTTTT.